This T cell receptor beta chain was identified during a study of T-cell reconstitution after alpha-beta-depleted transplantation in children. This clonotype was observed a handful of times. TCRbeta library preparation incorporated unique molecular identifiers. Using its own MiXCR run on the PCR reads, TCRdb lists one record per CDR3 protein. Of about 500,000 distinct CDR3 sequences in the sample, 32% are singletons; the top ten hold roughly 2.5%. The CDR3 runs to 14 residues. After removal of 3 bases from V and 8 bases from J, the junction contained 4 bases not matched to a gene. This TCR derives from a human donor who donated a stem cell graft to a child with aplastic anemia. This chain uses TRBV12-3 or TRBV12-4 with TRBJ2-1; 10 bases map to TRBD1. This specimen was PBMCs from the stem cell graft donor, taken from the stem cell graft. In DNA form, the CDR3 reads TGTGCCAGCAGTTTCCGGGACAGGGGCGATGAGCAGTTCTTC. Translating it yields CASSFRDRGDEQFF.